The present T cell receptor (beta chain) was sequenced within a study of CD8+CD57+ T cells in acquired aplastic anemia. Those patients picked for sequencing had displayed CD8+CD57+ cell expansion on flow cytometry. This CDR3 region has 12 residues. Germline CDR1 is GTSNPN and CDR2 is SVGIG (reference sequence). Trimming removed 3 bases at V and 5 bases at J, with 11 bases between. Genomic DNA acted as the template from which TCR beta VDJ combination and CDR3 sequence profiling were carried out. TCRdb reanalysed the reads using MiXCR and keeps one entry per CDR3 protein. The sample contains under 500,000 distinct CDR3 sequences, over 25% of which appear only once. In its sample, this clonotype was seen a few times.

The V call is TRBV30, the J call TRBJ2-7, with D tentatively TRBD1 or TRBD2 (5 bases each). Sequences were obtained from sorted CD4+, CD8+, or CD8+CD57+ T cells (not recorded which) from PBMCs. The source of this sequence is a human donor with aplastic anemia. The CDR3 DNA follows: TGTGCCTGGAGCCTCGGGGCGGACGAGCAGTACTTC. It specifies CAWSLGADEQYF.